This T cell receptor beta chain was recorded in a study of blood T cell repertoires in COVID-19. Overall study: Acute and convalescent COVID-19 samples came from the United States, Italy and Spain. In each case, the material was cDNA or gDNA derived from T cells, B-cell-depleted T cells, or PBMCs.

Authors' methods: Estimates of nucleated cell counts were drawn from the amplification of reference gene primers. Clones were read by immunoSEQ multiplex PCR, and TCRdb kept only the in-frame ones, dropping some. From that table come the V and J calls and clone size; the DNA was used to work out D and trimming. The table has some 180,000 clones, 85% to 90% seen once. Germline trimming cut 5 bases from V and 8 bases from J; bases unmatched to any gene: 0. CDR3 length equals 12 residues. This TCR derives from a man aged 50 to 59 with acute or convalescent COVID-19. Sequenced input: peripheral blood. The chain is built from TRBV12-3 or TRBV12-4 and TRBJ2-1; TRBD1 matches 10 bases. Here the CDR3 reads CASSGQGDEQFF. Here the CDR3 DNA reads TGTGCCAGCAGTGGACAGGGGGATGAGCAGTTCTTC.